Reported below is one T cell receptor (beta chain). This sample was included in a study of blood T cell repertoires in COVID-19. This CDR3 contains 13 residues. The germline V gene encodes CDR1 SGDLS and CDR2 YYNGEE. The J segment lost 9 bases and the V segment lost 0 bases, leaving 3 bases of the junction unmatched. The data were produced by immunoSEQ multiplex PCR, yet TCRdb's version contains in-frame clones alone and is incomplete. The sample shows approximately 80,000 clones, 70% to 90% of them seen only once. The chain carries TRBV9 and TRBJ2-1; 7 bases are shared with TRBD2. The TCR was taken from a woman older than 75 with COVID-19, enrolled during active disease. Material: peripheral blood. Here the CDR3 DNA reads TGTGCCAGCAGCGTAGGGAGCGGGGTTGAGCAGTTCTTC. Translation gives CASSVGSGVEQFF.